The T cell receptor beta chain described here comes from a study of blood T cell repertoires in COVID-19. Turning to the study itself: The analysed material was cDNA or gDNA that came from T cells, B-cell-depleted T cells, or PBMCs.

Of note for this clone: The sample carries other DNA sequences with the same CDR3.

The assay was immunoSEQ multiplex PCR, and TCRdb's table has in-frame clones only and misses some. The table lists 340,000 or so clones, roughly 84% of them singletons. The receptor was isolated from a man in his forties or fifties with active or convalescent COVID-19. The sequenced sample was peripheral blood.

CDR3 amino acids: CASSQELSDTQYF. Written as DNA, the CDR3 is TGTGCCAGCAGCCAAGAACTATCAGATACGCAGTATTTT. V and J are TRBV3-1 (or the pseudogene TRBV3-2) and TRBJ2-3; no firm D call. V was cut by 0 bases and J by 4 bases, with 5 bases left in between. The CDR3 consists of 13 residues. Looked up from germline, CDR1 is LGHDT and CDR2 is YNNKEL (reference sequence).